These T cell receptor beta chains were read from a single sample in a study of T cells in Graves' hyperthyroidism and ophthalmopathy. TCRdb fed the multiplex PCR reads into MiXCR, producing one record per CDR3 protein. The sample contains tens of thousands of distinct CDR3 sequences, around 50% of which appear only once. Material for sequencing was blood. These receptor sequences come from a woman in her 40s with Graves' ophthalmopathy. Both conserved end residues are part of each CDR3. The order of the fields is J gene, V gene, CDR3 protein.

>TRBJ2-2|TRBV20-1
CSAWTSGTGELFF
>TRBJ2-3|TRBV10-2
CASSEGLTATHYF
>TRBJ2-6|TRBV19
CASSIDKASSIVF
>TRBJ2-2|TRBV7-3
CASSPTSGSTGELFF
>TRBJ1-2|TRBV7-2
CASSVLLWLHYGYTF
>TRBJ1-2|TRBV19
CASKHWDGGYGYTF
>TRBJ1-2|TRBV2
CASSSGQGVYGYTF
>TRBJ2-1|TRBV9
CASGGGGEQFF
>TRBJ2-2|TRBV7-9
CASSPSRVRAGNTGELFF
>TRBJ2-5|TRBV2
CASRRRLAGVGETQYF
>TRBJ1-1|TRBV12-3/TRBV12-4
CASSLPQGRTEAFF
>TRBJ2-3|TRBV10-3
CAISLSRPDTQYF
>TRBJ2-1|TRBV30
CAWRRDFDEQFF
>TRBJ2-2|TRBV5-1
CASRGGRSGELFF
>TRBJ1-6|TRBV20-1
CSARDSDSYNSPLHF
>TRBJ1-5|TRBV10-1
CASSETGSEPQHF
>TRBJ1-5|TRBV29-1
CSVAGANQPQHF
>TRBJ2-5|TRBV7-3
CASSSGLAGGHQETQYF